Following are 8 T cell receptor beta chains from one sample sequenced in a study of molecular identifiers for immune sequencing clone quantification. TCRdb passed the PCR reads through MiXCR, listing each CDR3 protein once. The sample records 600,000 to 650,000 distinct CDR3 sequences, 15% to 20% being singletons. Sequencing was done on a sample of naive CD8+ T cells from blood, with Jurkat cell RNA spiked in. The subset denotes: FACS-sorted CD8+CD4-CCR7+CD45RA+ naive T cells. The receptor source for this set is a human donor in good health. Some libraries in this study had Jurkat cell RNA spiked in.

For this clonotype: Compared with germline, one end of the junction differs, possibly owing to a read error. The V call is TRBV5-4, the J call TRBJ2-3; 9 bases align to TRBD1. The CDR3 consists of 17 residues. Per the germline V gene, CDR1 is SGHNT and CDR2 is YYREEE (reference sequence). The CDR3 loop is CASSLERQGVSIDTQYF. The DNA of the CDR3 is TGTGCCAGCAGCTTGGAACGACAGGGGGTGAGCATAGATACGCAGTATTTT.

This clonotype was counted many times. V and J are TRBV10-2 and TRBJ2-3; 13 bases are a match to TRBD2. The length of the CDR3 is 15 residues. Germline CDR1 is WSHSY and CDR2 is SAAADI. V lost 7 bases and J lost 5; bases outside the gene matches: 6. CDR3 residues: CASKLAGGPIDTQYF. The CDR3 DNA reads TGCGCCAGCAAACTAGCGGGGGGGCCTATAGATACGCAGTATTTT.

Details on this clonotype: Being one base from a much bigger clone, this may be a read error. The CDR3 protein is CSVEFQDSHEQYF. DNA for the CDR3: TGCAGCGTTGAGTTCCAAGACTCCCACGAGCAGTACTTC. The rearrangement uses TRBV29-1 and TRBJ2-7, with D uncertain. This CDR3 comprises 13 residues. In germline, CDR1 is SQVTM, CDR2 ANQGSEA.

This clonotype was picked up many times. This rearrangement joins TRBV4-3 to TRBJ2-3, with D perhaps TRBD2 (6 bases). Germline V gene data show CDR1 as LGHNA and CDR2 as YSLEER. The V gene lost 1 base and the J gene lost 0 bases, with 14 bases spanning the gap. This CDR3 is built from 17 residues. The CDR3 loop is CASSQVWYAGSTDTQYF. The CDR3 DNA reads TGCGCCAGCAGCCAAGTTTGGTACGCGGGGAGCACAGATACGCAGTATTTT.

The CDR3 coding sequence is TGTGCCAGTAATTGGGCGGGAGGTAATCAGCCCCAGCATTTT. Translating it yields CASNWAGGNQPQHF. The rearrangement links TRBV19 to TRBJ1-5; D is unclear. V was pared by 7 bases and J by 4 bases, with 14 bases between. The CDR3 covers 14 residues. Germline-derived CDR1 and CDR2 are LNHDA and SQIVND (reference sequence).

This clonotype occurred a few times. J is TRBJ2-5 and V is TRBV7-8; D is undetermined. The CDR3 has 18 residues. Trimming left V 0 bases short and J 5 bases short, with 22 bases between. Germline-derived CDR1 and CDR2 are SGHVS and FQNEAQ. The CDR3 here is CASSLAAVASTKRETQYF. CDR3 coding DNA: TGTGCCAGCAGCTTAGCCGCTGTAGCATCAACGAAAAGGGAGACCCAGTACTTC.

This clonotype was observed at least ten times. The chain carries TRBV27 and TRBJ2-3; 13 bases are a match to TRBD2. V lost 4 bases and J lost 3; bases outside the gene matches: 16. Looked up from germline, CDR1 is MNHEY and CDR2 is SMNVEV (reference sequence). The CDR3 sequence is 20 residues long. CDR3 nucleotides: TGTGCCAGCAGTTCCCTTATGAGGACTAGCGGGGGATTCGGTACAGATACGCAGTATTTT. This encodes CASSSLMRTSGGFGTDTQYF.

About this clonotype: The junction and the germline gene differ at one end; a read error may be behind it. The rearrangement uses TRBV9 and TRBJ2-3; a possible D gene is TRBD1 (7 bases). Germline V gene data show CDR1 as SGDLS and CDR2 as YYNGEE. This CDR3 comprises 15 residues. In nucleotides, the CDR3 is TGTGCCAGCAACATCGGCGGGACAGTGACAGATACGCGGTATTTT. This sequence encodes CASNIGGTVTDTRYF.